This entry features one TCR beta chain sequence. This table comes from immunoSEQ multiplex PCR, and its TCRdb copy is limited to in-frame clones, with some not included. The data hold about 66,000 clones, with approximately 96% observed a single time. The sample is drawn from a study of cytomegalovirus exposure and HLA in healthy donors. Germline CDR1 and CDR2: SGHRS and YFSETQ. Trimming took 4 bases from V and 5 from J, leaving 14 bases between them. This CDR3 is 14 amino acids long. The rearrangement uses TRBV5-1 and TRBJ2-3; TRBD2 might be the D (6 bases). Sample: PBMCs. The TCR originated in a man between 18 and 29 years old in good health and CMV-seronegative. The CDR3 sequence: CASSRSSAGDTQYF. The CDR3, as DNA: TGCGCCAGCAGCAGATCTAGCGCGGGAGATACGCAGTATTTT.